These 2 T cell receptor beta chains were sequenced from one sample in a study of CD8 T cells in Susac syndrome. Reverse transcription of about 0.45 to 1 ug RNA was performed with random hexamers. One entry per CDR3 protein results from TCRdb running MiXCR on the immunoSEQ multiplex PCR reads. The sample lists about 150,000 distinct CDR3 sequences; nearly 97% were seen once. The sequenced sample consisted of CD8+ T cells from PBMCs. Receptor source: a human donor with multiple sclerosis.

The chain links TRBV11-1 to TRBJ2-1; tentative D call: TRBD2 (6 bases). CDR1 SGHAT and CDR2 FQDESV come from the germline V gene (reference sequence). This CDR3 contains 13 residues. V was shortened by 3 bases and J by 7 bases, with 10 bases between the two germline ends. The CDR3 nucleotides are TGTGCCAGCAGCTTCGGGACTGGGAATGAGCAGTTCTTC. Protein sequence: CASSFGTGNEQFF.

The CDR3 coding sequence is TGTGCCAGCATTCAGTACACTGAAGCTTTCTTT. It translates to CASIQYTEAFF. The chain has TRBV25-1 and TRBJ1-1; D remains unclear. Germline loops: CDR1 MGHDK, CDR2 SYGVNS. The V gene lost 7 bases and the J gene lost 3 bases, with 6 bases spanning the gap. The CDR3 sequence is 11 residues long.